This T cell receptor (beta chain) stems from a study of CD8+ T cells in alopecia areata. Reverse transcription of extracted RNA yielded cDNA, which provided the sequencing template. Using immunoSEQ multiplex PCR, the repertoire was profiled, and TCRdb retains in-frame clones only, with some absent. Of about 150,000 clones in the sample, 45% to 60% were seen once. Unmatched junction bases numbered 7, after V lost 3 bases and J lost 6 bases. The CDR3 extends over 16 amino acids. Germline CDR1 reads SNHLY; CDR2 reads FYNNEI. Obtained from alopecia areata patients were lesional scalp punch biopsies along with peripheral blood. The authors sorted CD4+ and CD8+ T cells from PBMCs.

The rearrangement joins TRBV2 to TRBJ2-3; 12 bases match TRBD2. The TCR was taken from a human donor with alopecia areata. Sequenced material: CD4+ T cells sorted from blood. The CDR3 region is CASSDSTSGRSDTQYF. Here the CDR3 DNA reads TGTGCCAGCAGTGATTCTACTAGCGGGAGGTCCGATACGCAGTATTTT.